These 22 T cell receptor beta chains were all obtained from the same sample, sequenced in a study of blood T cell repertoires in COVID-19. Produced via immunoSEQ multiplex PCR; TCRdb's table is partial and in-frame only. The sample carries a few hundred thousand clones, around 80% recorded once. The sequencing sample was made of PBMCs or T cells enriched from blood (not recorded which). Receptors were obtained from a man aged 40-49 years who had been exposed to COVID-19.

The genes are TRBV30 and TRBJ1-1; tentative D call: TRBD1 (5 bases). V lost 1 base, J lost 11 bases, and 17 bases lay in between. Germline CDR1 is GTSNPN and CDR2 is SVGIG (reference sequence). The CDR3 spans 13 residues. The CDR3: CAWSGIGGAGAFF. CDR3 in DNA: TGTGCCTGGAGTGGAATAGGAGGGGCAGGCGCTTTCTTT.

The chain carries TRBV9 and TRBJ1-3; D not resolved. The CDR3 contains 14 residues. The germline CDR1 and CDR2 sequences are SGDLS and YYNGEE. The V end lost 0 bases, the J end lost 1 base, and 5 bases lay between the germline ends. The CDR3: CASSVGTSGNTIYF. The CDR3 DNA sequence: TGTGCCAGCAGCGTAGGGACTTCTGGAAACACCATATATTTT.

The genes are TRBV7-2 and TRBJ2-1, with D unresolved. The V end lost 3 bases, the J end lost 1 base, and 10 bases lay between the germline ends. There are 15 residues in the CDR3. Germline V lookup: CDR1 SGHTA, CDR2 FQGNSA. DNA for the CDR3: TGTGCCAGCAGCTTCCGGGTCGGTTCCTACAATGAGCAGTTCTTC. Translated: CASSFRVGSYNEQFF.

The V gene is TRBV29-1, the J gene TRBJ1-3; TRBD1 matches at 7 bases. Germline CDR1 reads SQVTM; CDR2 reads ANQGSEA. The CDR3 runs to 14 residues. V lost 5 bases, J lost 0 bases, and 4 bases stayed unmatched. CDR3 in amino acids: CSVRGQYSGNTIYF. The CDR3 nucleotides are TGCAGCGTTCGGGGACAGTACTCTGGAAACACCATATATTTT.

Points on this clone: Distinct nucleotide sequences in the sample also encode this CDR3. V gene TRBV9 combines with J gene TRBJ2-2, with a tentative D call TRBD1 (6 bases). The CDR3 sequence is 13 residues long. V was trimmed by 2 bases and J by 5 bases, leaving 7 bases between them. Germline V gives CDR1 SGDLS, CDR2 YYNGEE. The chain's CDR3 is CASSVTGTGELFF. Here the CDR3 DNA reads TGTGCCAGCAGCGTTACAGGGACCGGGGAGCTGTTTTTT. Full variable domain (rest looked up from reference TRBV9 and TRBJ2-2): DSGVTQTPKHLITATGQRVTLRCSPRSGDLSVYWYQQSLDQGLQFLIQYYNGEERAKGNILERFSAQQFPDLHSELNLSSLELGDSALYFCASSVTGTGELFFGEGSRLTVL.

The chain recombines TRBV19 with TRBJ2-1; TRBD2 is a possible D gene (7 bases). V was clipped by 10 bases and J by 9 bases, with 13 bases between them. In germline, CDR1 is LNHDA, CDR2 SQIVND (reference sequence). There are 11 residues in the CDR3. The CDR3 sequence: CATRGGAEQFF. The CDR3 region has the DNA TGTGCCACACGTGGGGGGGCTGAGCAGTTCTTC.

This clone was recorded only once. J is TRBJ2-1 and V is TRBV11-3, with D possibly TRBD2 on 6 matching bases. Trimming shortened V by 5 bases and J by 10 bases, and 18 bases separated the two germline ends. This CDR3 is built from 14 residues. Germline assignment: CDR1 SGHNT and CDR2 YENEEA. The chain's CDR3 is CASSGGISASEQFF. CDR3 DNA sequence: TGTGCCAGCAGCGGCGGGATCTCGGCAAGCGAGCAGTTCTTC.

J is TRBJ2-1 and V is TRBV9; D gene unclear. Germline CDR1 is SGDLS and CDR2 is YYNGEE. This CDR3 has 13 amino acids. V was cut by 4 bases and J by 0 bases, with 5 bases left in between. The CDR3 bases are TGTGCCAGCAGCTTTAGCTCCTACAATGAGCAGTTCTTC. It yields the protein CASSFSSYNEQFF.

CDR3 sequence: CASTRALGPGEQYF. The DNA of the CDR3 is TGTGCCAGCACCCGGGCCCTGGGGCCTGGCGAGCAGTACTTC. The chain links TRBV6-5 to TRBJ2-7, with a weak D call TRBD1 (5 bases). CDR1 is MNHEY and CDR2 is SVGAGI in the germline V gene. There are 14 residues in the CDR3. Trimming removed 7 bases from V and 6 bases from J, with 19 bases in between.

J is TRBJ2-1 and V is TRBV27, with TRBD2 identical over 12 bases. V was pared by 8 bases and J by 4 bases, with 6 bases of the junction left unmatched. Germline CDR1 and CDR2: MNHEY and SMNVEV (reference sequence). CDR3 length equals 15 residues. This chain's CDR3 is CASASGTSGYNEQFF. The CDR3 DNA sequence: TGTGCCAGCGCCTCCGGGACTAGCGGGTACAATGAGCAGTTCTTC.

The CDR3 region is CASSSLDRRPTGELFF. The CDR3 region has the DNA TGTGCCAGCAGCTCCCTAGACCGAAGGCCGACCGGGGAGCTGTTTTTT. This chain uses TRBV11-3 with TRBJ2-2, with no clear D. The V gene lost 4 bases and the J gene lost 5 bases, with 17 bases spanning the gap. The CDR3 extends over 16 amino acids. Germline CDR1 and CDR2: SGHNT and YENEEA.

The V and J genes are TRBV4-1 and TRBJ1-5; D call uncertain. Germline loops: CDR1 MGHRA, CDR2 YSYEKL. This CDR3 has 15 residues. V shed 0 bases and J shed 5 bases, with 11 bases lying between them. The CDR3 region has the DNA TGCGCCAGCAGCCAAGATTCCGCATCGGATCAGCCCCAGCATTTT. It translates to CASSQDSASDQPQHF.

The chain combines TRBV7-3 with TRBJ2-3; 8 nucleotides match TRBD2. J gave up 6 bases and V 4 bases, and 9 bases lay outside the gene matches. The germline gives CDR1 SGHTA, CDR2 FQGTGA. There are 15 residues in the CDR3. This CDR3 reads CASSYQGLALDTQYF. CDR3 in DNA: TGTGCCAGCAGCTACCAAGGACTAGCCTTGGATACGCAGTATTTT.

This chain links TRBV2 with TRBJ2-2, with 8 bases aligning to TRBD1. The germline V gene has CDR1 SNHLY and CDR2 FYNNEI. The ends lost 4 bases at V and 3 bases at J; junction bases unmatched: 7. The CDR3 totals 16 residues. CDR3 sequence (DNA): TGTGCCAGCAGTGGAGCCGGGACAGGATACACCGGGGAGCTGTTTTTT. Translation: CASSGAGTGYTGELFF.

The rearrangement uses TRBV5-6 and TRBJ1-2, with a weak D call TRBD1 (5 bases). Trimming cost V 4 bases and J 2 bases, with 12 bases left between them. The CDR3 consists of 14 residues. CDR1 SGHDT and CDR2 YYEEEE come from the germline V gene. The CDR3 is CASSAGGVNYGYTF. The DNA for the CDR3 is TGTGCCAGCAGCGCAGGAGGGGTGAACTATGGCTACACCTTC.

The V gene is TRBV30, the J gene TRBJ2-5, with a possible D match to TRBD2 (5 bases). The CDR3 is 12 residues long. Germline V lookup: CDR1 GTSNPN, CDR2 SVGIG (reference sequence). V lost 2 bases, J lost 5 bases, and 9 bases lay in between. The CDR3 loop is CAWSWLAETQYF. CDR3 in DNA: TGTGCCTGGAGTTGGCTAGCTGAGACCCAGTACTTC. Drawing the rest from reference TRBV30 and TRBJ2-5, the complete variable domain is SQTIHQWPATLVQPVGSPLSLECTVEGTSNPNLYWYRQAAGRGLQLLFYSVGIGQISSEVPQNLSASRPQDRQFILSSKKLLLSDSGFYLCAWSWLAETQYFGPGTRLLVL.

V and J are TRBV9 and TRBJ2-2, with 13 bases fitting TRBD2. Germline lookup yields CDR1 SGDLS and CDR2 YYNGEE. This CDR3 region has 16 residues. The junction had 3 bases not matched to a gene; V was cut back by 7 bases and J by 0 bases. CDR3 coding DNA: TGTGCCAGCTCCGGGACTAGCGGGGCGAACACCGGGGAGCTGTTTTTT. Translated: CASSGTSGANTGELFF.

The CDR3 loop reads CASSYYSRTDTQYF. The CDR3 nucleotides read TGTGCCAGCAGCTACTACTCCCGCACAGATACGCAGTATTTT. This chain connects TRBV27 to TRBJ2-3; D gene ambiguous. The CDR3 runs to 14 residues. Germline loops: CDR1 MNHEY, CDR2 SMNVEV (reference sequence). Trimming removed 6 bases from V and 1 base from J, with 11 bases in between.

This clone was picked up one time. A junction boundary mismatches the germline segment, possibly from a read error. V is TRBV7-7 and J is TRBJ2-3; possible D gene TRBD2, 6 bases. The germline V gene encodes CDR1 SSHAT and CDR2 FNYEAQ (reference sequence). CDR3 length equals 15 residues. The CDR3 DNA is TGTGCTAGCAGCCCCCTGGGGGGAAGCACAGATACGCAGTATTTT. It specifies CASSPLGGSTDTQYF.

Written as DNA, the CDR3 is TGTGCCAGCAAGAGACGGGACATCCCAAATCAGCCCCAGCATTTT. Amino acid sequence: CASKRRDIPNQPQHF. The rearrangement uses TRBV6-6 and TRBJ1-5; perhaps TRBD1 as D (6 bases). This CDR3 has 15 residues. Trimming cost V 7 bases and J 4 bases, with 17 bases left between them. Germline assignment: CDR1 MNHNY and CDR2 SVGAGI (reference sequence).

The chain uses TRBV24-1 and TRBJ2-7; D possibly corresponds to TRBD2 (5 bases). The ends were cut back, 4 bases at V and 4 bases at J, with 16 bases in the middle. Per the germline V gene, CDR1 is KGHDR and CDR2 is SFDVKD. This CDR3 contains 15 residues. The chain's CDR3 is CATSDPTSGGYEQYF. The CDR3 DNA follows: TGTGCCACCAGTGACCCTACTAGTGGAGGTTACGAGCAGTACTTC.

For this clone: Germline is not matched at one junction end, which may reflect a read error. J is TRBJ2-7 and V is TRBV7-7, with TRBD1 identical over 11 bases. Germline lookup yields CDR1 SSHAT and CDR2 FNYEAQ (reference sequence). The CDR3 covers 14 residues. DNA for the CDR3: TGTGCTAGCAGCTCGGGACAGGGGGTCTACGAGCAGTACTTC. As protein: CASSSGQGVYEQYF.